This TCR beta chain comes out of a study of T cells in Graves' hyperthyroidism and ophthalmopathy. Amplified regions were TCR beta CDR3 sequences from RNA transcripts. TCR CDR3 underwent first-round RT-PCR with the HTBI primer set. Using its own MiXCR run on the multiplex PCR reads, TCRdb lists one record per CDR3 protein. The sample lists about 350,000 distinct CDR3 sequences; approximately 15% were seen once. This clonotype was seen many times. This CDR3 spans 13 amino acids. Trimming left V 6 bases short and J 1 base short, with 10 bases between. The PBMCs studied were ones that came from 10 ml fresh peripheral blood.

The sequence came from a woman aged 25 to 39 with Graves' hyperthyroidism. The chain uses TRBV12-3 or TRBV12-4 and TRBJ2-7; D may be TRBD1 or TRBD2 (5 bases each). The sequenced material came from blood. CDR3 coding DNA: TGTGCCAGCAGCCGGGGCCGTTCCTACGAGCAGTACTTC. Translating gives CASSRGRSYEQYF.